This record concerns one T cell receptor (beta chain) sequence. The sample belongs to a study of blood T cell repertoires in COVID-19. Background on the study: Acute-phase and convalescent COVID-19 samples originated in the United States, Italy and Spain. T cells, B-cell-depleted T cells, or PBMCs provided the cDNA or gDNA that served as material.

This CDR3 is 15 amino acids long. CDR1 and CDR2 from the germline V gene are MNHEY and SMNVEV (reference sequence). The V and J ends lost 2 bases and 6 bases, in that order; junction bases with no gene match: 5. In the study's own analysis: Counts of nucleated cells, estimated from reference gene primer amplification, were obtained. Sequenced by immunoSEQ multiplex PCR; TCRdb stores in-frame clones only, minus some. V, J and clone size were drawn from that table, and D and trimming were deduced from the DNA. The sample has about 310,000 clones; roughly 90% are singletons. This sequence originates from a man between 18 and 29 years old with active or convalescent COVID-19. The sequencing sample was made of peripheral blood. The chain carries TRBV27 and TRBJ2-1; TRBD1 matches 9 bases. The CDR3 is CASSLRTGAPNEQFF. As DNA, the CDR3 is TGTGCCAGCAGTTTAAGGACAGGGGCTCCCAATGAGCAGTTCTTC.